This record looks at one T cell receptor (beta chain) sequence and its context. The antigen remains unidentified. It was with a sample-barcoded 5' primer and a J-beta primer mix that a second PCR of roughly 7 to 12 cycles was run. One entry per CDR3 protein, called by TCRdb with MiXCR from the 5' RACE reads. The sample has around 690,000 distinct CDR3 sequences; approximately 59% are singletons. CDR3 length: 16 amino acids. After removal of 2 bases from V and 1 base from J, the junction contained 8 bases not matched to a gene. In germline, CDR1 is SGHRS, CDR2 YFSETQ. The data were taken from a study of blood T cells in healthy people across ages. Study-level points and caveats: Versus aged donors, long-lived donors had higher diversity and more naive CD4+ cells. Per-million-T-cell TCR beta diversity fell roughly linearly with age.

The clonotype comes from a man in his sixties in good health. Sequences were obtained from blood. The chain links TRBV5-1 to TRBJ2-5; the match to TRBD2 covers 7 bases. This chain's CDR3 is CASSLAELASQETQYF. The DNA for the CDR3 is TGCGCCAGCAGCTTAGCGGAACTAGCGTCCCAAGAGACCCAGTACTTC.